The rows below give T cell receptor beta chains drawn from one sample of a study of CD8 T cells in ankylosing spondylitis. TCRdb reanalysed the 5' RACE reads using MiXCR and keeps one entry per CDR3 protein. The data contain over 700,000 distinct CDR3 sequences, roughly 20% of them seen just once; the ten biggest clones take up about a fifth. The sequenced sample consisted of blood, either unsorted or a sorted T cell fraction (not recorded which). All receptors come from a male donor with ankylosing spondylitis. Both conserved end residues are part of each CDR3. The D gene is left open where the match is weak. The size field is filled for only some rows; it gives once, few, many or a size class.

>TRBV2|NA|NA|TRBJ2-1
TGTGCCAGCAGACCTACTAGCCTGGGTGACAATGAGCAGTTCTTC
CASRPTSLGDNEQFF
>TRBV7-6|few|NA|TRBJ1-1
TGTGCCAGCAGCAAGACAGCAAACACTGAAGCTTTCTTT
CASSKTANTEAFF
>TRBV28|NA|TRBD1|TRBJ1-4
TGTGCCAGCAGTTCTCCCCGGGACAGCCCTAATGAAAAACTGTTTTTT
CASSSPRDSPNEKLFF
>TRBV7-9|few|TRBD1|TRBJ2-7
TGTGCCAGCAGCCACACGAGACAGGGGCAATACGAGCAGTACTTC
CASSHTRQGQYEQYF
>TRBV6-6|NA|TRBD1|TRBJ1-4
TGTGCCAGCAGCTCCGGACAGGCAAATGAAAAACTGTTTTTT
CASSSGQANEKLFF
>TRBV20-1|NA|TRBD1|TRBJ2-2
TGCAGTGCTAGAGATGAGGGGGCGGGCACCGGGGAGCTGTTTTTT
CSARDEGAGTGELFF
>TRBV5-5|few|NA|TRBJ2-1
TGTGCCAGCAGCTTGGAATTTTCCTACAATGAGCAGTTCTTC
CASSLEFSYNEQFF
>TRBV5-1|NA|NA|TRBJ2-5
TGCGCCAGCAGCTTCCGCGGGGATACCCAAGAGACCCAGTACTTC
CASSFRGDTQETQYF
>TRBV19|NA|NA|TRBJ2-5
TGTGCCAGTAGTCCTTACCACCCTGAAGAGACCCAGTACTTC
CASSPYHPEETQYF
>TRBV5-6|few|NA|TRBJ1-2
TGTGCCAGCAGCTTGATCCAGGGGTCCTATGGCTACACCTTC
CASSLIQGSYGYTF
>TRBV10-2|few|TRBD2|TRBJ2-1
TGCGCCAGCAGTGAGAGCCAAGCGGGGGGGCTCAATGAGCAGTTCTTC
CASSESQAGGLNEQFF
>TRBV5-1|NA|NA|TRBJ2-7
TGCGCCAGCAGCTTGGCTTCCAGGGGATACGAGCAGTACTTC
CASSLASRGYEQYF
>TRBV12-3/TRBV12-4|few|NA|TRBJ2-1
TGTGCCAGTAGCACGGCGGGGGCTGATGAGCAGTTCTTC
CASSTAGADEQFF
>TRBV25-1|few|NA|TRBJ1-2
TGTGCCAGCAGTGAGGCGGCAGGGGACGGCTACACCTTC
CASSEAAGDGYTF
>TRBV29-1|few|NA|TRBJ2-5
TGCAGCGTTGATTGGACGGGGTTGGAGACCCAGTACTTC
CSVDWTGLETQYF
>TRBV12-3/TRBV12-4|NA|TRBD1|TRBJ2-1
TGTGCCAGCAGTAACGGACAGGTAAACTACAATGAGCAGTTCTTC
CASSNGQVNYNEQFF
>TRBV29-1|many|NA|TRBJ1-5
TGCAGCGTTGCTGGGCTCGGTCAGCCCCAGCATTTT
CSVAGLGQPQHF
>TRBV4-1|NA|TRBD2|TRBJ2-1
TGCGCCAGCAGCCAAGAGCGACTAGCGGGAGGCTATGAGCAGTTCTTC
CASSQERLAGGYEQFF
>TRBV19|NA|TRBD1|TRBJ1-1
TGTGCCAGTAGTATCGCCGCCCCCGGGACAGCGAACACTGAAGCTTTCTTT
CASSIAAPGTANTEAFF
>TRBV7-9|few|NA|TRBJ2-7
TGTGCCAGCAGCCCGGGGTGGGGGAGCTCCTACGAGCAGTACTTC
CASSPGWGSSYEQYF
>TRBV29-1|NA|TRBD2|TRBJ2-2
TGCAGCGTTTGGATTGCTAGCGGGAGCCCCGGGGAGCTGTTTTTT
CSVWIASGSPGELFF
>TRBV15|NA|NA|TRBJ2-3
TGTGCCACCAGCACTTGGGGGGCCGAACCAGATACGCAGTATTTT
CATSTWGAEPDTQYF
>TRBV20-1|few|TRBD2|TRBJ2-1
TGCAGTGCTACTTCGACTAGCGGGGCCTACAATGAGCAGTTCTTC
CSATSTSGAYNEQFF
>TRBV27|NA|NA|TRBJ2-3
TGTGCCAGCAGTTTATCGGTATACACAGATACGCAGTATTTT
CASSLSVYTDTQYF
>TRBV7-6|NA|NA|TRBJ1-1
TGTGCCAGCAGCCGGGTCCCGGGGGGCAGTAACACTGAAGCTTTCTTT
CASSRVPGGSNTEAFF
>TRBV12-3/TRBV12-4|few|TRBD2|TRBJ2-2
TGTGCCAGCAGTTTTCTAGCGGGGGCCACCGGGGAGCTGTTTTTT
CASSFLAGATGELFF
>TRBV14|NA|TRBD1|TRBJ2-7
TGTGCCAGCAGCCAAGCCGGGACAGCCTCCTACGAGCAGTACTTC
CASSQAGTASYEQYF
>TRBV7-9|NA|NA|TRBJ2-2
TGTGCCAGCAGCTTAGCGTTTAGCCCCGGGGAGCTGTTTTTT
CASSLAFSPGELFF
>TRBV12-3/TRBV12-4|few|NA|TRBJ1-4
TGTGCCAGCAGTCCCGGACTGTCTACTAATGAAAAACTGTTTTTT
CASSPGLSTNEKLFF
>TRBV19|NA|TRBD1|TRBJ1-1
TGTGCCAGTAGTACAGGACAGGGACGAATGAACACTGAAGCTTTCTTT
CASSTGQGRMNTEAFF
>TRBV12-3/TRBV12-4|many|TRBD1|TRBJ1-4
TGTGCCAGCAGCCTACAGGGGGTCGGAGAAAAACTGTTTTTT
CASSLQGVGEKLFF
>TRBV3-1|NA|TRBD2|TRBJ2-5
TGTGCCAGCAGCCAAGATGGGGCTAGCGGCTTAGAGACCCAGTACTTC
CASSQDGASGLETQYF
>TRBV11-2|few|NA|TRBJ2-4
TGTGCCAGCAGCCCCCGGAGGGAGACCCTAGGGGCCAAAAACATTCAGTACTTC
CASSPRRETLGAKNIQYF
>TRBV29-1|NA|TRBD1|TRBJ1-1
TGCAGCGTTTTGCGACAGGGCGGCACTGAAGCTTTCTTT
CSVLRQGGTEAFF
>TRBV20-1|NA|TRBD2|TRBJ2-4
TGCAGTGCTAACACGGGGGGAGCGGGAATAGCCAAAAACATTCAGTACTTC
CSANTGGAGIAKNIQYF
>TRBV7-8|NA|TRBD1|TRBJ2-2
TGTGCCAGCAGCTTAAGGGAAACAGGGGGAAACACCGGGGAGCTGTTTTTT
CASSLRETGGNTGELFF
>TRBV12-5|few|NA|TRBJ2-1
TGTGCTAGTGGACCCACAGGGCCCGCCTACAATGAGCAGTTCTTC
CASGPTGPAYNEQFF
>TRBV7-8|few|NA|TRBJ1-5
TGTGCCAGCAGCTTAGCGACTTCGTATCAGCCCCAGCATTTT
CASSLATSYQPQHF
>TRBV20-1|few|TRBD2|TRBJ2-1
TGCAGTGCTACCACCGATGGCGGGGGGCACAATGAGCAGTTCTTC
CSATTDGGGHNEQFF
>TRBV25-1|NA|NA|TRBJ1-2
TGTGCCAGCAGTGAGGGACCCCTCAGCTATGGCTACACCTTC
CASSEGPLSYGYTF